A single TCR beta chain is shown here with its context. Its antigen is currently unknown. Germline V gene sequence: CDR1 MNHNS, CDR2 SASEGT. CDR3 length: 13 amino acids. V lost 7 bases to trimming and J lost 7 bases, with 14 bases between them. The sample comes from a study of T-cell reconstitution after alpha-beta-depleted transplantation in children. TCRbeta library construction was performed incorporating unique molecular identifiers. One entry per CDR3 protein, called by TCRdb with MiXCR from the PCR reads. The data contain approximately 500,000 distinct CDR3 sequences, around 27% of them singletons. General observations from the study: Surviving recipient T cells and thymic progenitors accounted for the high day-60 TCRbeta diversity observed in some patients. Newly made T cells mostly supplied T-cell counts and diversity one year after transplant. At around two months after transplant, the alpha-beta T cells were reportedly derived from several hundred expanded clones that came from non-depleted graft cells.

The sequenced sample was PBMCs, obtained before TCRalphabeta/CD19-depleted stem cell transplant. The chain has TRBV6-1 and TRBJ2-1; D is perhaps TRBD2 (6 bases). The receptor comes from a boy younger than two with Wiskott-Aldrich syndrome, due to receive a stem cell transplant. In nucleotides, the CDR3 is TGTGCCAGCATGCGGGGTTCGGGAAATGAGCAGTTCTTC. It encodes CASMRGSGNEQFF.